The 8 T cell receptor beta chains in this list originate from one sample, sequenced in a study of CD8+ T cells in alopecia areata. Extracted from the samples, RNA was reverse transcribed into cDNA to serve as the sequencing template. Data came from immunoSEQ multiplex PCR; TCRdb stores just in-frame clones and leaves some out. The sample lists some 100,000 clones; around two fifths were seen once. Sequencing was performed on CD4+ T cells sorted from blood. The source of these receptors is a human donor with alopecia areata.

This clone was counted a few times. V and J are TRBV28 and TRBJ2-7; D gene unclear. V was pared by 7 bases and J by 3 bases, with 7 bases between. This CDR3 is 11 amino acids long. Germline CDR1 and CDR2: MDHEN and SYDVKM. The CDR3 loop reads CASTTRYEQYF. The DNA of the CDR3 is TGTGCCAGCACCACCCGCTACGAGCAGTACTTC.

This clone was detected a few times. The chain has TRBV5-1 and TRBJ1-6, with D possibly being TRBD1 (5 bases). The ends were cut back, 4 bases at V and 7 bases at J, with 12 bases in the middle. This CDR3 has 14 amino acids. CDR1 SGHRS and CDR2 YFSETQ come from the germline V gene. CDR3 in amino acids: CASSPGDANSPLHF. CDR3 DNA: TGCGCCAGCAGCCCGGGGGACGCCAATTCACCCCTCCACTTT.

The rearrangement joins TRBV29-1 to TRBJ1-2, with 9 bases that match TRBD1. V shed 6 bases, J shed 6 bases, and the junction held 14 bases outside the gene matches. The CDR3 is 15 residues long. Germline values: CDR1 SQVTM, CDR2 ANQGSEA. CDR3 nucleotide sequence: TGCAGCGTCACCGGGACAGGGTCATCGGTAAATGGCTACACCTTC. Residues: CSVTGTGSSVNGYTF.

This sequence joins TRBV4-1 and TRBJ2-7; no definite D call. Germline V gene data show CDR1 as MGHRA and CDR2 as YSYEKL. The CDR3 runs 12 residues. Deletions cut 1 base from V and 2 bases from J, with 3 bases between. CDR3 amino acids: CASSQAPYEQYF. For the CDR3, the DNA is TGCGCCAGCAGCCAAGCTCCCTACGAGCAGTACTTC.

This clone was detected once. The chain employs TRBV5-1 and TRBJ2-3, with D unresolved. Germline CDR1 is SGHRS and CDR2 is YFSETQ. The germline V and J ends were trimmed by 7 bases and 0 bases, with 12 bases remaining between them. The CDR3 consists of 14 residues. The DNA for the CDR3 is TGCGCCAGCGTTGCAGGCGCTAGCACAGATACGCAGTATTTT. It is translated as CASVAGASTDTQYF.

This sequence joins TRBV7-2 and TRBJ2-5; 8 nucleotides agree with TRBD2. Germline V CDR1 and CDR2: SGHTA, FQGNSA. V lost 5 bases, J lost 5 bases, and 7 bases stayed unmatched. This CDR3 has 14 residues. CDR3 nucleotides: TGTGCCAGCAGCCCGGTAGCGGGAAAGGAGACCCAGTACTTC. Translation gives CASSPVAGKETQYF.

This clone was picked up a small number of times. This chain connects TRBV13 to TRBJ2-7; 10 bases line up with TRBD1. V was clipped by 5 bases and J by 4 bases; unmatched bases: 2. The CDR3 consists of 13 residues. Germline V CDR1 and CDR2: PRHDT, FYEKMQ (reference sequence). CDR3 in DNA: TGTGCCAGCAGCAGGGACAGGGGATACGAGCAGTACTTC. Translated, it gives CASSRDRGYEQYF.

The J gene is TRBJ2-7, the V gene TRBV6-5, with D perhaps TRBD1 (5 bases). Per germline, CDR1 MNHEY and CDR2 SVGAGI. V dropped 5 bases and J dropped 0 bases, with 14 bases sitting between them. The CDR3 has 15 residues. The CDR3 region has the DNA TGTGCCAGCAGTCCGTCGGACACCTTCTCCTACGAGCAGTACTTC. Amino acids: CASSPSDTFSYEQYF.